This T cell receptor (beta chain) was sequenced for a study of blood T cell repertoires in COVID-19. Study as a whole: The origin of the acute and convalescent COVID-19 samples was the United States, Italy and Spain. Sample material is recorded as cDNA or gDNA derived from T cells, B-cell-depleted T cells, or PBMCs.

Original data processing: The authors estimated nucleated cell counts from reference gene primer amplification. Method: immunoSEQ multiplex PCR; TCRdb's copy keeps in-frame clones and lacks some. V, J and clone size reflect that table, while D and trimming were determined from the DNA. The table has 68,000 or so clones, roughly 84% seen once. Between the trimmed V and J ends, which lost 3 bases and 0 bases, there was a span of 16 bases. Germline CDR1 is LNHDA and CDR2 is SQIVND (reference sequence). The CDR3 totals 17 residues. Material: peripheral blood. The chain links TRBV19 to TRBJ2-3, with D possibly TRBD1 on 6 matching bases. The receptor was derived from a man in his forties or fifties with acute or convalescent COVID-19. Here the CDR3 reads CASSILPTGTSTDTQYF. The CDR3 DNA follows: TGTGCCAGTAGTATTCTCCCGACAGGAACTAGCACAGATACGCAGTATTTT.